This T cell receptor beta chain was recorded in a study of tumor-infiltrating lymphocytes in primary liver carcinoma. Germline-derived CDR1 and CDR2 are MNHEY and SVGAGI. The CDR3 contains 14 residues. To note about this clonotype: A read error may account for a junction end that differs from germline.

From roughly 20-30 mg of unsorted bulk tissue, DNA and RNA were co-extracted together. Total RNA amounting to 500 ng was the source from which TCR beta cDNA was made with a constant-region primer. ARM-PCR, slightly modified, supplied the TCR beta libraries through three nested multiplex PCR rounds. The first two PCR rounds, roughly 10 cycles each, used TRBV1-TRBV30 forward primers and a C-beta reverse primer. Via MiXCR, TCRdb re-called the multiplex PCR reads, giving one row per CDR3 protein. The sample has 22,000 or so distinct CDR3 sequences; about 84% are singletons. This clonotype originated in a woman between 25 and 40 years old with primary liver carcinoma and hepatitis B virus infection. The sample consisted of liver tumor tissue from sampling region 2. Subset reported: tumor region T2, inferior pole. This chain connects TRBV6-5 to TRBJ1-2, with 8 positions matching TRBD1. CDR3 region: CASSYNGQGSGCAF. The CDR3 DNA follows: TGTGCCAGTAGTTATAACGGACAGGGCAGCGGCTGCGCCTTC.